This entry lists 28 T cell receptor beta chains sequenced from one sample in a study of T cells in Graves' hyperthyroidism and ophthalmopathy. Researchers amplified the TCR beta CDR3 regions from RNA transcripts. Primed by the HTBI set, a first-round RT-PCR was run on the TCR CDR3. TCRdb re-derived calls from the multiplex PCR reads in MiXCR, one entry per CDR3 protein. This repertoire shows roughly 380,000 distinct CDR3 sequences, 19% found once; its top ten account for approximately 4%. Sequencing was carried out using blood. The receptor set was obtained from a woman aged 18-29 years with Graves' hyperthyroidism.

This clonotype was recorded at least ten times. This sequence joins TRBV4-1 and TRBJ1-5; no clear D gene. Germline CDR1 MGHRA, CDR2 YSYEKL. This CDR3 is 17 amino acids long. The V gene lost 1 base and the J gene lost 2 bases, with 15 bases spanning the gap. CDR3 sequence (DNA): TGCGCCAGCAGCCAAGGTATCCTCTCGCAGGGCAATCAGCCCCAGCATTTT. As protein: CASSQGILSQGNQPQHF.

The CDR3 DNA is TGTGCCAGCATCAGGGGGGGCTCGAAGTACTTC. It translates to CASIRGGSKYF. The chain is built from TRBV2 and TRBJ2-7; D may be TRBD1 or TRBD2 (7 bases each). V was cut by 7 bases and J by 11 bases, with 15 bases left in between. CDR1 SNHLY and CDR2 FYNNEI come from the germline V gene. The CDR3 runs 11 residues.

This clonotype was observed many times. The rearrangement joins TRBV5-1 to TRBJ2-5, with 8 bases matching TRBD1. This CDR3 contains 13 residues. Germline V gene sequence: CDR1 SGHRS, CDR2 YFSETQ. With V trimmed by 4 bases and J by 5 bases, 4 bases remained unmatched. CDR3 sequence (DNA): TGCGCCAGCAGCGGGGACAGGAGGGAGACCCAGTACTTC. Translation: CASSGDRRETQYF. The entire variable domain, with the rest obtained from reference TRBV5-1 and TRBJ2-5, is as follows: KAGVTQTPRYLIKTRGQQVTLSCSPISGHRSVSWYQQTPGQGLQFLFEYFSETQRNKGNFPGRFSGRQFSNSRSEMNVSTLELGDSALYLCASSGDRRETQYFGPGTRLLVL.

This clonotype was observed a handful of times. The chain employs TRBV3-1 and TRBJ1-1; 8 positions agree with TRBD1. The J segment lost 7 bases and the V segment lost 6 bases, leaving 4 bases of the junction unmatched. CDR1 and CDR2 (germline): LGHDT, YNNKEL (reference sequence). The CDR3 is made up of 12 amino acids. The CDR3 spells CASRTGDREAFF. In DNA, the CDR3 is TGTGCCAGCAGGACAGGGGACCGTGAAGCTTTCTTT. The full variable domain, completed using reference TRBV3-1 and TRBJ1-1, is DTAVSQTPKYLVTQMGNDKSIKCEQNLGHDTMYWYKQDSKKFLKIMFSYNNKELIINETVPNRFSPKSPDKAHLNLHINSLELGDSAVYFCASRTGDREAFFGQGTRLTVV.

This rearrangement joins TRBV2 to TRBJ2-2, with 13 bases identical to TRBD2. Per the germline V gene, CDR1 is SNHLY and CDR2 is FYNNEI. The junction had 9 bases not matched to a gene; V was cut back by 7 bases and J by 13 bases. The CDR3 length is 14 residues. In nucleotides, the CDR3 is TGTGCCAGCATGAAAACTAGCGGGGGGGCCGTGCTGTTTTTT. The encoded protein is CASMKTSGGAVLFF.

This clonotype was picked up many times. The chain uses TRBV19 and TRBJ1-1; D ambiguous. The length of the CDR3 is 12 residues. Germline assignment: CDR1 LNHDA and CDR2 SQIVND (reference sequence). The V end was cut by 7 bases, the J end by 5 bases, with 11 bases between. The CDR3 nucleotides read TGTGCCAGTATGGAAGGAAGGACTGAAGCTTTCTTT. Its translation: CASMEGRTEAFF.

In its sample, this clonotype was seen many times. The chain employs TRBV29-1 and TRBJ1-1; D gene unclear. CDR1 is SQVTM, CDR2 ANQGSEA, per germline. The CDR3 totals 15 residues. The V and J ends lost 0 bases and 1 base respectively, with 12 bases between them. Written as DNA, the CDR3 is TGCAGCGTTGAAGATCGGAAGGTTACGAACACTGAAGCTTTCTTT. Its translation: CSVEDRKVTNTEAFF.

CDR3 residues: CVLAGDSSYEQYF. Written as DNA, the CDR3 is TGTGTGCTAGCGGGCGACAGCTCCTACGAGCAGTACTTC. This rearrangement joins TRBV30 to TRBJ2-7; 8 nucleotides match TRBD2. The germline CDR1 and CDR2 sequences are GTSNPN and SVGIG (reference sequence). The length of the CDR3 is 13 residues.

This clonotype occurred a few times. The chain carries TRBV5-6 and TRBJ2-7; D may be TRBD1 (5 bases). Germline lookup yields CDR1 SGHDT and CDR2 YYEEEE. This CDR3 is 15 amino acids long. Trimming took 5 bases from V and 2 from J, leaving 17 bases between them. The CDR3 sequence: CASRTWGGAPYEQYF. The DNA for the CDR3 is TGTGCCAGCAGAACCTGGGGCGGAGCCCCCTACGAGCAGTACTTC.

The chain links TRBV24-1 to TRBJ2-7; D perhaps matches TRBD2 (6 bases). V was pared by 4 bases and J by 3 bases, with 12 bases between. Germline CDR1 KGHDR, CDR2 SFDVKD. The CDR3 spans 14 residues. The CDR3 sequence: CATSEGGLGYEQYF. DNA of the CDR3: TGTGCCACCAGTGAGGGGGGTCTGGGCTACGAGCAGTACTTC.

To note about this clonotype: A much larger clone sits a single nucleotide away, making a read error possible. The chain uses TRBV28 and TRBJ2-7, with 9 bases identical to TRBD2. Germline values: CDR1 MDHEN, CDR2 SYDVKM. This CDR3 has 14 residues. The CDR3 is CSSGSGGRSYEQYF. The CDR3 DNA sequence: TGTTCCAGCGGTAGCGGGGGTCGCTCCTACGAGCAGTACTTC.

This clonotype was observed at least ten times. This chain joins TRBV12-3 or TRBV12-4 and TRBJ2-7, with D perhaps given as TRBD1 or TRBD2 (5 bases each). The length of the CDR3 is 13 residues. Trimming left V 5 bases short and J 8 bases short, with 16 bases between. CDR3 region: CASSQDEGFQQYF. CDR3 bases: TGTGCCAGCAGTCAGGACGAGGGGTTCCAGCAGTACTTC.

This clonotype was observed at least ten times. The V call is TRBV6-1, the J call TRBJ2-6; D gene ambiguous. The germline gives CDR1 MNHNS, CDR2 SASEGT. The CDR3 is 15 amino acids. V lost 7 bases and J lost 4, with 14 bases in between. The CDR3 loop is CASIEGAAGANVLTF. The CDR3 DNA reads TGTGCCAGCATAGAAGGAGCCGCCGGGGCCAACGTCCTGACTTTC.

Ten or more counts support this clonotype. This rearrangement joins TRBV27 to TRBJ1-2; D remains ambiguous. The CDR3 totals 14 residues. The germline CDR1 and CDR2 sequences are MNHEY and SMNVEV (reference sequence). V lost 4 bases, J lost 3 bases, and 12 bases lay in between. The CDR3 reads CASSSHDKYYGYTF. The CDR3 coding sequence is TGTGCCAGCAGTTCTCACGACAAGTACTATGGCTACACCTTC.

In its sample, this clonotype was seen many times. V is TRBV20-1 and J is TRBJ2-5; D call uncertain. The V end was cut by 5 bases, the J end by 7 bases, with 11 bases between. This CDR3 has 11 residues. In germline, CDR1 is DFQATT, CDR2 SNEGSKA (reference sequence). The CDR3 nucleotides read TGCAGTGCTTACGAGATAGTGACCCAGTACTTC. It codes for CSAYEIVTQYF.

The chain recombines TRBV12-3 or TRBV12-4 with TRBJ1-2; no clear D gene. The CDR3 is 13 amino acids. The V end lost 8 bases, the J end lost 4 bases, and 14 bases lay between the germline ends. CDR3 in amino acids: CASAPTVSYGYTF. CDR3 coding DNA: TGTGCCAGCGCTCCCACTGTTAGCTATGGCTACACCTTC.

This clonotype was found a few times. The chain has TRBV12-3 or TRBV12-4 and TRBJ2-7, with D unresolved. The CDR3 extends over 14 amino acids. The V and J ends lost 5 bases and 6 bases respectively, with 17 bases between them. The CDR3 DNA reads TGTGCCAGCAGTAACATAAACCCTTTTGTCGAGCAGTACTTC. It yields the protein CASSNINPFVEQYF.

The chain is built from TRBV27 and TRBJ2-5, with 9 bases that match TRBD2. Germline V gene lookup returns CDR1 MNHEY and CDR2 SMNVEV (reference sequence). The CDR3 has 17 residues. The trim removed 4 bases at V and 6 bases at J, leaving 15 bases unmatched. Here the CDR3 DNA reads TGTGCCAGCAGTTACTCCGTAGGCGGCGGGGGGGCGAAGACCCAGTACTTC. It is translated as CASSYSVGGGGAKTQYF.

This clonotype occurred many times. CDR3 region: CSARGGLGQETQYF. CDR3 coding DNA: TGCAGTGCTAGAGGTGGCCTTGGACAAGAGACCCAGTACTTC. V is TRBV20-1 and J is TRBJ2-5; D is unresolved. The CDR3 loop spans 14 amino acids. The V end lost 1 base, the J end lost 2 bases, and 11 bases lay between the germline ends. CDR1 and CDR2 (germline): DFQATT, SNEGSKA (reference sequence).

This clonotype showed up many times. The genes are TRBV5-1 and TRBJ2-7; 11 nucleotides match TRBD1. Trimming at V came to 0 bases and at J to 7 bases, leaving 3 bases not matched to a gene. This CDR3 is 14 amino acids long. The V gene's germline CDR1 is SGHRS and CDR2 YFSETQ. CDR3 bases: TGCGCCAGCAGCTTGGGGACAGGGGGCGCGGAGCAGTACTTC. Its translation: CASSLGTGGAEQYF.

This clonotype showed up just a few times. The CDR3 region is CASSIWTVAKNIQYF. The CDR3, as DNA: TGTGCCAGCAGCATTTGGACGGTAGCCAAAAACATTCAGTACTTC. The rearrangement uses TRBV13 and TRBJ2-4; D is undetermined. The CDR3 runs to 15 residues. Trimming took 5 bases from V and 0 from J, leaving 11 bases between them. Per germline, CDR1 PRHDT and CDR2 FYEKMQ (reference sequence).

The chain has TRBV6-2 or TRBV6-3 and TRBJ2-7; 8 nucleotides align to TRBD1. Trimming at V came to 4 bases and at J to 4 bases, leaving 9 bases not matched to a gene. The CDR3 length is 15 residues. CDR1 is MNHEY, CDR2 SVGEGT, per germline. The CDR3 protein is CASSSPGQGEYEQYF. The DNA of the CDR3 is TGTGCCAGCAGTTCACCCGGACAGGGAGAGTACGAGCAGTACTTC.

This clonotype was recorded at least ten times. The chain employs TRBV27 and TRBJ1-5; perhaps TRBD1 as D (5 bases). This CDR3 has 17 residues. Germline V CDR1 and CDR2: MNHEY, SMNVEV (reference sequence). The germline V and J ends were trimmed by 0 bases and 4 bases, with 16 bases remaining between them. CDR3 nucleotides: TGTGCCAGCAGTTTATCGATCCTGACAGCGGGAAATCAGCCCCAGCATTTT. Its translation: CASSLSILTAGNQPQHF.

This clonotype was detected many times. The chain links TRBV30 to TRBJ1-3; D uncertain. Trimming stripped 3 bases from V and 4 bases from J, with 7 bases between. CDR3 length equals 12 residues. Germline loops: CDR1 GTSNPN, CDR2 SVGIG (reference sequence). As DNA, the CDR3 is TGTGCCTGGAGAAGTGGGGGAAACACCATATATTTT. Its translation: CAWRSGGNTIYF.

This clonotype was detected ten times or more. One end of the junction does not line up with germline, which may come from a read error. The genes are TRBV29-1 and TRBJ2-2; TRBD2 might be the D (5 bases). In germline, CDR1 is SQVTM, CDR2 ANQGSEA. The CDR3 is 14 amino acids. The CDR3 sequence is CSIEGPTNTGELFF. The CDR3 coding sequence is TGCAGCATTGAGGGTCCCACGAACACCGGGGAGCTGTTTTTT.

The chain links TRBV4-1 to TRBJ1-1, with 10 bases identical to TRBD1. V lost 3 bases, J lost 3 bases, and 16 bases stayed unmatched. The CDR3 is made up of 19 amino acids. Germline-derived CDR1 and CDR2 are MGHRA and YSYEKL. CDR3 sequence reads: CASSHYLAGQGLGDTEAFF. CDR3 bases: TGCGCCAGCAGCCATTATTTAGCGGGACAGGGGCTGGGGGACACTGAAGCTTTCTTT.

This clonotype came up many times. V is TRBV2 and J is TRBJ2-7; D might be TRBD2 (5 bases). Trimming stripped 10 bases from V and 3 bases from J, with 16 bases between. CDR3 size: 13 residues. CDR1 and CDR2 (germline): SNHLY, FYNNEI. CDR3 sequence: CATRGGLGYEQYF. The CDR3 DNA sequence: TGTGCCACCCGAGGCGGGCTTGGCTACGAGCAGTACTTC.

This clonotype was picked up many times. The DNA of the CDR3 is TGCAGCGTCCTACCGAGGGGAAGCTACGAGCAGTACTTC. It encodes CSVLPRGSYEQYF. V gene TRBV29-1 combines with J gene TRBJ2-7; D assignment may be TRBD1 or TRBD2 (5 bases each). The CDR3 extends over 13 amino acids. From germline, CDR1 is SQVTM and CDR2 ANQGSEA. V dropped 6 bases and J dropped 3 bases, with 15 bases sitting between them.